The T cell receptor beta chain under discussion was sequenced for a study of blood T cell repertoires in COVID-19. Study as a whole: Nucleic acid was either cDNA or gDNA, and it came from T cells, B-cell-depleted T cells, or PBMCs.

Participants were aged about 18 to 100 years from roughly 25 US areas. Recovered participants had two consecutive negative NP/OP PCR tests, healthcare professional clearance, or symptom resolution. In the study's own analysis: Reference gene primer amplification in the assay estimated nucleated cell counts. Repertoires were generated with immunoSEQ multiplex PCR, while TCRdb's copy carries only in-frame clones and drops some. The V and J calls and clone size were taken over from that table, and D and trimming were inferred from the DNA. The table lists some 270,000 clones, 80% to 90% of them singletons, with about 4.1% in the top ten. The TCR was taken from a woman aged 30 to 39 who had recovered from COVID-19. The sample comprised PBMCs or T cells enriched from blood (not recorded which).

The CDR3 DNA sequence: TGTGCCAGCTCACCAGGGAGGGTGAACTATGGCTACACCTTC. As protein: CASSPGRVNYGYTF. The chain employs TRBV18 and TRBJ1-2; D uncertain. The CDR3 length is 14 residues. The V end was cut by 2 bases, the J end by 2 bases, with 9 bases between. Germline V gene sequence: CDR1 KGHSH, CDR2 LQKENI.